In this sample, the clone carrying this T cell receptor (beta chain) turned up once. Its antigen is undetermined. This sample is part of a study of T cells in Graves' hyperthyroidism and ophthalmopathy. Overall study findings and caveats: The model identified upcoming ophthalmopathy a median roughly 6.5 months ahead of onset.

The germline V gene has CDR1 LNHDA and CDR2 SQIVND (reference sequence). The CDR3 is 19 amino acids. V lost 0 bases to trimming and J lost 2 bases; unmatched junction nucleotides: 13. TCR beta CDR3 regions were amplified from RNA. Using the HTBI primer set, a first-round RT-PCR was run on the TCR CDR3. TCRdb itself ran the multiplex PCR reads through MiXCR, one entry per CDR3 protein. Of 560,000 or so distinct CDR3 sequences in the sample, roughly 46% were seen once. No ophthalmopathy progression within 18 months constituted stable Graves' hyperthyroidism. Patients aged 18 to 65 had newly diagnosed hyperthyroidism lasting under 2 months. Criteria for exclusion of patients were uncontrolled infection, other autoimmune disease, pregnancy or lactation.

The sequencing sample was made of peripheral blood or thyroid tissue (not recorded which). The V gene is TRBV19, the J gene TRBJ1-5, with TRBD1 matching over 7 bases. This TCR was sampled from a woman aged 18-29 years with Graves' hyperthyroidism. CDR3 sequence reads: CASSIETGLWGYGNQPQHF. Written as DNA, the CDR3 is TGTGCCAGTAGTATAGAGACAGGGTTGTGGGGATATGGCAATCAGCCCCAGCATTTT.